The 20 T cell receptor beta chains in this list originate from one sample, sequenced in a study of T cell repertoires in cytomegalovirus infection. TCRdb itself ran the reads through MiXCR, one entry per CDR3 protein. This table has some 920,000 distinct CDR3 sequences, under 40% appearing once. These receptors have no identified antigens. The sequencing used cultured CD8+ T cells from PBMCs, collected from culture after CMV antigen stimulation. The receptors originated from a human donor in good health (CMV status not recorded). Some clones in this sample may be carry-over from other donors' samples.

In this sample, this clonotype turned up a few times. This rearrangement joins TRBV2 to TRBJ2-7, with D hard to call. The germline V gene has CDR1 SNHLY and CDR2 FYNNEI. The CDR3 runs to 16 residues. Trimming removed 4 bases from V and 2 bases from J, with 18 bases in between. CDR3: CASSAFNSWQPYEQYV. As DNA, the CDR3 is TGTGCCAGCAGTGCCTTTAACTCCTGGCAGCCCTACGAGCAGTACGTC.

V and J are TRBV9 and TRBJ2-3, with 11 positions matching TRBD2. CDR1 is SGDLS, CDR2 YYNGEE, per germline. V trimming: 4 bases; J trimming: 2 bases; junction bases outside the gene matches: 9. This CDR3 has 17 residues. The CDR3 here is CASSHPFSGGDTDTQYF. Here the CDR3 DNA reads TGTGCCAGCAGCCACCCCTTTAGCGGGGGGGACACAGATACGCAGTATTTT.

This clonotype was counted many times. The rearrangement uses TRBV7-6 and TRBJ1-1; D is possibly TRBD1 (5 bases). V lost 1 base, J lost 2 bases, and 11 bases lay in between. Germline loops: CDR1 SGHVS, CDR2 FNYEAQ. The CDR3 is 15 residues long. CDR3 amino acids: CASSLGGELNTEAFF. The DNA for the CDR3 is TGTGCCAGCAGCTTAGGGGGCGAGCTCAACACTGAAGCTTTCTTT.

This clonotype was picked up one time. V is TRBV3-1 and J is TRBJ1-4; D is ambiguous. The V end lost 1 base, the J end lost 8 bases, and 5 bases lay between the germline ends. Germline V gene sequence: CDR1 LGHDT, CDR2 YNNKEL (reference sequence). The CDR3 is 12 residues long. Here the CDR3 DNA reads TGTGCCAGCAGCCAAGTTGGAGAAAAACTGTTTTTT. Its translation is CASSQVGEKLFF.

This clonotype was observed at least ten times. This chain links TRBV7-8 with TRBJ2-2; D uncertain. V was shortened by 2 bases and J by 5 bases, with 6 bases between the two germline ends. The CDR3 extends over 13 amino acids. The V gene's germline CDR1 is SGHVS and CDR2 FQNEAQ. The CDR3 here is CASSLKYTGELFF. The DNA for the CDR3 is TGTGCCAGCAGCTTAAAATATACCGGGGAGCTGTTTTTT.

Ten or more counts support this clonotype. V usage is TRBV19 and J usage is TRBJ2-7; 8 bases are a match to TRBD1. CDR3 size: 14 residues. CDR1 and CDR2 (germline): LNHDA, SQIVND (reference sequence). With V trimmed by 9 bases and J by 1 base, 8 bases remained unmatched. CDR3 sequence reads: CASSAGTGSYEQYF. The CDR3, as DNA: TGTGCCAGCAGCGCCGGGACAGGTTCCTACGAGCAGTACTTC.

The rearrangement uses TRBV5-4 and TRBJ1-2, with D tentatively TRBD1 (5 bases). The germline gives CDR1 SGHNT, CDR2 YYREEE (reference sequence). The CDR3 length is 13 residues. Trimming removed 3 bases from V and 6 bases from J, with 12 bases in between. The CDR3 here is CASSSTADHGYTF. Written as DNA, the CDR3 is TGTGCCAGCAGCTCGACAGCGGACCATGGCTACACCTTC.

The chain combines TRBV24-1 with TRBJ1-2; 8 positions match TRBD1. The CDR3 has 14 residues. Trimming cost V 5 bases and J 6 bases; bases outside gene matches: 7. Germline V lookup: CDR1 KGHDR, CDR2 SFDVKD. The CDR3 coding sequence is TGTGCCACCAGTGCCCCGGACAGGGAACATGGCTACACCTTC. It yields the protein CATSAPDREHGYTF.

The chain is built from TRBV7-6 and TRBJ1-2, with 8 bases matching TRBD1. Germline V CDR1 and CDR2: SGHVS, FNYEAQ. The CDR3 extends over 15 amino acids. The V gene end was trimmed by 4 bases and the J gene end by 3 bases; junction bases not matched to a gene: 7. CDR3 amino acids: CASSSVDRAYYGYTF. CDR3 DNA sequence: TGTGCCAGCAGCTCGGTGGACAGGGCCTACTATGGCTACACCTTC. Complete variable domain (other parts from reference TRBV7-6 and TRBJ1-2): GAGVSQSPRYKVTKRGQDVALRCDPISGHVSLYWYRQALGQGPEFLTYFNYEAQQDKSGLPNDRFSAERPEGSISTLTIQRTEQRDSAMYRCASSSVDRAYYGYTFGSGTRLTVV.

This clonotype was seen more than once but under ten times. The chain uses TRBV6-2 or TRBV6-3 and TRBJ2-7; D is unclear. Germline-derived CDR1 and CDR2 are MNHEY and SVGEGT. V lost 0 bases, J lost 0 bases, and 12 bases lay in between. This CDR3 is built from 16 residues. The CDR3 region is CASSYSSEVPSYEQYV. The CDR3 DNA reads TGTGCCAGCAGTTACTCTTCGGAAGTGCCCTCCTACGAGCAGTACGTC.

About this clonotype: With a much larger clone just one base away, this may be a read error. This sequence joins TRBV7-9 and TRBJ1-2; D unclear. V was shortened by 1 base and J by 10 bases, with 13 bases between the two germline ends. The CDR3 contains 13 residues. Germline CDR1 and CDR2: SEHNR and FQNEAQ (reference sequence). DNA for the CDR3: TGTGCCAGCAGCTTAGGACAATTCGGTGTCTACACCTTC. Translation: CASSLGQFGVYTF.

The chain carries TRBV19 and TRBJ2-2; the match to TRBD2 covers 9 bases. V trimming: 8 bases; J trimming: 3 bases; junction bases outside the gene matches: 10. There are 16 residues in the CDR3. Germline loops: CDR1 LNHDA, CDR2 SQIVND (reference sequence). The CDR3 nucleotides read TGTGCCAGTCAACTCCATAGCGGGGGCCACACCGGGGAGCTGTTTTTT. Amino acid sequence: CASQLHSGGHTGELFF.

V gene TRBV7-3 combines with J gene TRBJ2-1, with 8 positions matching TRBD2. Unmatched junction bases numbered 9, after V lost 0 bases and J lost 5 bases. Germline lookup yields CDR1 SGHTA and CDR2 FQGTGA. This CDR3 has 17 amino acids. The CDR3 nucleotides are TGTGCCAGCAGCTTAACCCTTCAGCGGGGGACAAACAATGAGCAGTTCTTC. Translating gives CASSLTLQRGTNNEQFF.

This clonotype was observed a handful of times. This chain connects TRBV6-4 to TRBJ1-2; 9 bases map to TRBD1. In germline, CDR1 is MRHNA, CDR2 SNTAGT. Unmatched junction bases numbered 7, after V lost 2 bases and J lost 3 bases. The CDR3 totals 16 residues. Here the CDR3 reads CASSDLPGQGYYGYTF. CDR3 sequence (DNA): TGTGCCAGCAGTGACCTCCCGGGACAGGGATACTATGGCTACACCTTC.

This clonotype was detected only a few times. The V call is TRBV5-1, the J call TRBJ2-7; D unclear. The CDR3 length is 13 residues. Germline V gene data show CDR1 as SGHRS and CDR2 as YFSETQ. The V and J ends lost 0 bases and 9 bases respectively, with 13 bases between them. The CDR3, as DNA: TGCGCCAGCAGCTTGGAACCTCCTGGGCGGCAGTACGTC. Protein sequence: CASSLEPPGRQYV.

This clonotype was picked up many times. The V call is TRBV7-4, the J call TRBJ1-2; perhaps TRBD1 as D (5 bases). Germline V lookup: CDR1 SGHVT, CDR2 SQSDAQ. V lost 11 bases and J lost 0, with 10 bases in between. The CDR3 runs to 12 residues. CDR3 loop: CAGLTANYGYTF. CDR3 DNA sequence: TGTGCCGGACTGACAGCTAACTATGGCTACACCTTC.

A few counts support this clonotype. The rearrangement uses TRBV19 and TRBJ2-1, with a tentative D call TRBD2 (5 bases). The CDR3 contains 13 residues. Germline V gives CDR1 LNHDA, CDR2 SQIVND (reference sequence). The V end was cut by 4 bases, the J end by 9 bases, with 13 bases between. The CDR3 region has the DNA TGTGCCAGTAGTACTAGCTGGGTGACTGAGCAGTTCTTC. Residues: CASSTSWVTEQFF.

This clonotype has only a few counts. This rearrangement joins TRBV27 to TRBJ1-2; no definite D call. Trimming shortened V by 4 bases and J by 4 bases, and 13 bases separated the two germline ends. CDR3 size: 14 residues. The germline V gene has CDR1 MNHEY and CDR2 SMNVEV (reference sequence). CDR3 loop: CASSSGARSYGYTF. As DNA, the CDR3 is TGTGCCAGCAGTTCTGGCGCTCGGAGCTATGGCTACACCTTC.

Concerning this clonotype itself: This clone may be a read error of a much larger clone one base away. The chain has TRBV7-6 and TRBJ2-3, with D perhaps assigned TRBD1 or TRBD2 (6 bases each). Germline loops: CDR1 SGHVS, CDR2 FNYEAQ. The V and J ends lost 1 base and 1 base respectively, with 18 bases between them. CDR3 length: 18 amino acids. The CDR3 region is CASSLGLTGAPRTDTQYF. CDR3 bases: TGTGCCAGCAGCTTAGGGTTAACGGGGGCCCCCCGCACAGATACGCAGTATTTT.

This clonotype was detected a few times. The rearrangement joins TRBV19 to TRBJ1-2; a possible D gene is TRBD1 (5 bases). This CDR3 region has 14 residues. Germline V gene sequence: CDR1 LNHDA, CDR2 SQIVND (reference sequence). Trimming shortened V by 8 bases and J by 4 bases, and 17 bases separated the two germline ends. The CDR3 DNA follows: TGTGCCAGTTCTCCGGGACGGAGTATCTATGGCTACACCTTC. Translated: CASSPGRSIYGYTF.